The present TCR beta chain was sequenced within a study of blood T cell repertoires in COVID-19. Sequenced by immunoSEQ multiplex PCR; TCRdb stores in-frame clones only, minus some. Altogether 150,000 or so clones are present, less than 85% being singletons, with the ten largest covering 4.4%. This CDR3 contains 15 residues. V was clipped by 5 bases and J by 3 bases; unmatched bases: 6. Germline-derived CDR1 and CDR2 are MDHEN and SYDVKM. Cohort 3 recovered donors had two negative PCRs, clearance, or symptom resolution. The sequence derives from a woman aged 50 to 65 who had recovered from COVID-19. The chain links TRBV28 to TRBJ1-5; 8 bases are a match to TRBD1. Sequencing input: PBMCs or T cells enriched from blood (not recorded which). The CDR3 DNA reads TGTGCCAGCAGTCTAGTGGACAGGGTCAATCAGCCCCAGCATTTT. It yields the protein CASSLVDRVNQPQHF.